The 8 T cell receptor beta chains listed next were all sequenced from one sample in a study of control samples from healthy donors and cancer patients. Repertoires were generated with immunoSEQ multiplex PCR, while TCRdb's copy carries only in-frame clones and drops some. The sample yields approximately 52,000 clones, roughly 95% seen once. Sequenced input: blood. These receptors were obtained from a woman in her late teens or twenties in good health.

The V and J genes are TRBV10-3 and TRBJ1-4; 9 bases are a match to TRBD1. CDR1 and CDR2 from the germline V gene are ENHRY and SYGVKD. This CDR3 has 15 amino acids. J lost 8 bases, V lost 2 bases, and 6 bases had no gene match. Written as DNA, the CDR3 is TGTGCCATCAGTGAGGCGGGACAGGGTTGGGAAAAACTGTTTTTT. The encoded protein is CAISEAGQGWEKLFF.

The V gene is TRBV18, the J gene TRBJ1-4; 7 nucleotides line up with TRBD1. From germline, CDR1 is KGHSH and CDR2 LQKENI. Losses at the gene ends were 5 bases for V and 10 bases for J; bases not matched to a gene: 4. The length of the CDR3 is 12 residues. As DNA, the CDR3 is TGTGCCAGCTCAAGAGGACAGGCAAAACTGTTTTTT. Its protein product is CASSRGQAKLFF.

This chain connects TRBV19 to TRBJ1-1; TRBD1 matches at 7 bases. The CDR3 contains 14 residues. With 1 base clipped from V and 4 bases from J, the junction kept 3 bases outside the gene matches. Germline lookup yields CDR1 LNHDA and CDR2 SQIVND (reference sequence). DNA of the CDR3: TGTGCCAGTAGTATAGCCAGGGGGGTCACTGAAGCTTTCTTT. Protein product: CASSIARGVTEAFF.

The genes are TRBV5-1 and TRBJ2-3; D is perhaps TRBD1 (6 bases). Germline V lookup: CDR1 SGHRS, CDR2 YFSETQ. V lost 4 bases and J 2 bases, leaving 14 bases between the germline ends. The length of the CDR3 is 15 residues. The DNA of the CDR3 is TGCGCCAGCAGCGCACTAACAGGGTACACAGATACGCAGTATTTT. This encodes CASSALTGYTDTQYF.

The chain uses TRBV25-1 and TRBJ2-1; D gene ambiguous. V was trimmed by 5 bases and J by 10 bases, leaving 12 bases between them. The length of the CDR3 is 12 residues. Germline assignment: CDR1 MGHDK and CDR2 SYGVNS. The CDR3 DNA reads TGTGCCAGCAGTTTAACCCCCAAGGAGCAGTTCTTC. Its translation is CASSLTPKEQFF.

The chain is built from TRBV25-1 and TRBJ1-1; TRBD1 is a possible D gene (5 bases). From germline, CDR1 is MGHDK and CDR2 SYGVNS. This CDR3 spans 14 amino acids. V was pared by 4 bases and J by 5 bases, with 14 bases between. In nucleotides, the CDR3 is TGTGCCAGCAGTGCCCAGGCGGGGCAAACTGAAGCTTTCTTT. It specifies CASSAQAGQTEAFF. Combining the CDR3 with reference TRBV25-1 and TRBJ1-1 gives the whole variable domain EADIYQTPRYLVIGTGKKITLECSQTMGHDKMYWYQQDPGMELHLIHYSYGVNSTEKGDLSSESTVSRIRTEHFPLTLESARPSHTSQYLCASSAQAGQTEAFFGQGTRLTVV.

The rearrangement joins TRBV9 to TRBJ1-5; TRBD1 is a possible D gene (6 bases). The V and J ends lost 4 bases and 6 bases respectively, with 14 bases between them. This CDR3 spans 14 amino acids. Germline CDR1 SGDLS, CDR2 YYNGEE. The CDR3 sequence is CASSPRQVGQPQHF. The CDR3 DNA sequence: TGTGCCAGCAGCCCCCGACAGGTCGGTCAGCCCCAGCATTTT.

This sequence joins TRBV24-1 and TRBJ2-1, with TRBD1 matching over 11 bases. J lost 7 bases, V lost 4 bases, and 5 bases had no gene match. The CDR3 runs to 15 residues. Germline CDR1 and CDR2: KGHDR and SFDVKD. The CDR3 nucleotides read TGTGCCACCAGTGAAGGACAGGGGGCGGGAAATGAGCAGTTCTTC. Encoded protein: CATSEGQGAGNEQFF.